This T cell receptor beta chain was sequenced in a study of cytomegalovirus exposure and HLA in healthy donors. Study-wide findings and caveats: Accurate prediction of HLA-A and HLA-B alleles (for most subjects) was reportedly achieved from TCR beta sequences. In a later analysis, specific HLA alleles were associated with around 17,000 TCR beta sequences at a 0.05 false discovery rate.

Comment on this clone: Its antigen is still unknown.

With 3 bases removed from V and 10 bases from J, the gap between germline ends came to 12 bases. The CDR3 spans 12 residues. Germline CDR1 MDHEN, CDR2 SYDVKM. This cohort consisted of healthy bone marrow donors. The PCR employed 60 Vbeta primers together with 13 Jbeta primers. The repertoire was sequenced with immunoSEQ multiplex PCR; TCRdb's copy has only in-frame clones and lacks some. The table records under 110,000 clones, roughly 71% of them present only once. This TCR was sampled from a male donor in good health and CMV-seropositive. The V gene is TRBV28, the J gene TRBJ1-1, with D perhaps TRBD1 (6 bases). Sequencing was performed on PBMCs. CDR3: CASSFGQHGAFF. The CDR3 coding sequence is TGTGCCAGCAGTTTCGGACAGCACGGAGCTTTCTTT.